This T cell receptor beta chain emerged from a study of blood T cell repertoires in COVID-19. Study-level information: Donors of Cohort 3 who recovered were those that had two negative PCRs, clearance, or symptom resolution. Nucleic acid was either cDNA or gDNA, and it came from T cells, B-cell-depleted T cells, or PBMCs. COVID-19 samples collected from the United States, Italy and Spain covered acute and convalescent phases.

Per the original data handling: Scientists estimated how many nucleated cells there were by amplifying reference gene primers. Using immunoSEQ multiplex PCR, the repertoire was profiled, and TCRdb retains in-frame clones only, with some absent. The V and J calls and clone size are taken from that table; D and trimming were inferred from the DNA. This sample has roughly 150,000 clones; less than 80% occur once, and the top ten carry 15% to 20%. This CDR3 has 16 residues. Germline assignment: CDR1 KGHDR and CDR2 SFDVKD. V lost 4 bases and J lost 3, with 14 bases in between. This TCR derives from a woman aged 65 to 85 in a cohort exposed to, infected with or recovered from COVID-19 (not recorded which). The sequencing input was PBMCs or T cells enriched from blood (not recorded which). The chain employs TRBV24-1 and TRBJ1-4; maybe TRBD1 (5 bases). CDR3 bases: TGTGCCACCAGTGACCCCCTCGGGGGTTCTAATGAAAAACTGTTTTTT. Amino acid sequence: CATSDPLGGSNEKLFF.